What follows describes a single TCR beta chain. CDR1 and CDR2 (germline): MNHNS, SASEGT. Trimming stripped 0 bases from V and 4 bases from J, with 5 bases between. This CDR3 has 13 amino acids. This entry belongs to a study of blood T cell repertoires in COVID-19. Study at large: Samples representing acute and convalescent COVID-19 were sourced from the United States, Italy and Spain. The analysed material was cDNA or gDNA that came from T cells, B-cell-depleted T cells, or PBMCs.

Under the authors' procedure: Amplification of reference gene primers provided the estimated nucleated cell counts. Method: immunoSEQ multiplex PCR; TCRdb's copy keeps in-frame clones and lacks some. That table furnishes V, J and clone size, whereas the DNA furnished D and trimming. This table holds 100,000 to 150,000 clones, roughly 80% found once. The sequence was collected from a woman aged 45-65 years with acute or convalescent COVID-19. Sample: peripheral blood. The chain couples TRBV6-1 to TRBJ2-3, with D unresolved. CDR3 nucleotides: TGTGCCAGCAGTGAAGCCAGGTCAGATACGCAGTATTTT. Its protein product is CASSEARSDTQYF.